The source of this T cell receptor beta chain is a study of T cell responses to AZD1222 COVID-19 vaccine. Unmatched junction bases numbered 9, after V lost 1 base and J lost 6 bases. This CDR3 comprises 15 residues. The germline V gene has CDR1 SNHLY and CDR2 FYNNEI. TCRdb's table, derived via immunoSEQ multiplex PCR, lists solely in-frame clones and lacks some. The table lists 100,000 or so clones, nearly 95% of them singletons. The chain uses TRBV2 and TRBJ2-7; 7 positions match TRBD1. The starting material was peripheral blood, obtained on day 0 of AZD1222 vaccination. The source of this sequence is an adult in good health. CDR3 region: CASSEGGGLGSEQYF. The CDR3 nucleotides read TGTGCCAGCAGTGAAGGAGGGGGCTTGGGTAGCGAGCAGTACTTC.